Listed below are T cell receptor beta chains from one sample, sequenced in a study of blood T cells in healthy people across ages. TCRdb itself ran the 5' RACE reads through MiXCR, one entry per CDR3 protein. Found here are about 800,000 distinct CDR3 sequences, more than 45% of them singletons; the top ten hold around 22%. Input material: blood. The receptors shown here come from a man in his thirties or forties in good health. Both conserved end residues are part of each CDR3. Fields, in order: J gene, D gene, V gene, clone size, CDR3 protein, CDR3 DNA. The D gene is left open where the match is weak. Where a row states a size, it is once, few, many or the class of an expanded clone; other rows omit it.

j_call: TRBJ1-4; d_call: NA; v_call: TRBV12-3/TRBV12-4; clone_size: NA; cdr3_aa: CASSSPLGDGEKLFF; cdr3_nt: TGTGCCAGCAGTTCGCCCCTGGGGGACGGTGAAAAACTGTTTTTT
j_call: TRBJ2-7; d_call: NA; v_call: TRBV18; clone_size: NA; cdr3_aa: CASSPPERQSHYKQYF; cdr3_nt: TGTGCCAGCTCACCCCCCGAGCGGCAGTCTCATTACAAGCAGTACTTC
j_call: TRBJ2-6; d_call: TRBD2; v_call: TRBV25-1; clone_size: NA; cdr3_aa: CASSKGTRVAGYDSGANVLTF; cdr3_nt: TGTGCCAGCAGTAAAGGTACTCGGGTAGCGGGTTATGACTCTGGGGCCAACGTCCTGACTTTC
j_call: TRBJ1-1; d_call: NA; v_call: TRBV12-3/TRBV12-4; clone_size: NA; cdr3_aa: CASSRGPERGAFF; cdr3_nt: TGTGCCAGCAGTCGCGGGCCCGAGAGGGGCGCTTTCTTT
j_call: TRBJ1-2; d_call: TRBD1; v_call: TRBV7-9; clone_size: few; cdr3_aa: CASSEGQGDYGYTF; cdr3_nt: TGTGCCAGCAGCGAGGGACAGGGCGACTATGGCTACACCTTC
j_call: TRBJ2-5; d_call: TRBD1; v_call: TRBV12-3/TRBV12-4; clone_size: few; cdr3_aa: CASRPQGAGETQYF; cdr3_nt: TGTGCCAGCAGGCCACAGGGGGCTGGGGAGACCCAGTACTTC
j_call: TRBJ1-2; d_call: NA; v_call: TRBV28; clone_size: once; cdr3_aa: CASSFLNRVYGYTF; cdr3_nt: TGTGCCAGCAGTTTTTTGAACAGGGTCTATGGCTACACCTTC
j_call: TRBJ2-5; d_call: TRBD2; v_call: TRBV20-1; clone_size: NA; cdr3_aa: CSVPFGGVGETQYF; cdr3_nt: TGCAGTGTCCCGTTCGGGGGGGTTGGAGAGACCCAGTACTTC
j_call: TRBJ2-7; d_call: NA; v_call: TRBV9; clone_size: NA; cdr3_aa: CASSVAGALYEQYF; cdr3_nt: TGTGCCAGCAGCGTAGCGGGAGCCCTCTACGAGCAGTACTTC
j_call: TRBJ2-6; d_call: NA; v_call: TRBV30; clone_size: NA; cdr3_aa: CAYKLGMTSYSGANVLTF; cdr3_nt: TGTGCCTATAAACTGGGCATGACGTCTTACTCTGGGGCCAACGTCCTGACTTTC
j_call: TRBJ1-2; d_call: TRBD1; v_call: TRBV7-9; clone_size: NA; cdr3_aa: CASSTFETGWNGYTF; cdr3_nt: TGTGCCAGCAGTACCTTCGAGACAGGGTGGAATGGCTACACCTTC
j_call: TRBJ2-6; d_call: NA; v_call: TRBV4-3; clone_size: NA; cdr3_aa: CASSQEWRSGANVLTF; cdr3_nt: TGCGCCAGCAGCCAAGAGTGGCGGTCTGGGGCCAACGTCCTGACTTTC
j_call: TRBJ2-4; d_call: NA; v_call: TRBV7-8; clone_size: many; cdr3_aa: CASSLDQGSGKNIQYF; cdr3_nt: TGTGCCAGCAGCTTAGATCAGGGATCAGGCAAAAACATTCAGTACTTC
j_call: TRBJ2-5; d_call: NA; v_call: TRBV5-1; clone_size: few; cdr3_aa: CASSRMAGQETQYF; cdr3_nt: TGCGCCAGCAGCCGCATGGCCGGGCAGGAGACCCAGTACTTC
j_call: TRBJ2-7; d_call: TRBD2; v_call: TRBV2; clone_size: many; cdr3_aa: CASTRDYSYEQYF; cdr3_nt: TGTGCCAGCACCCGGGACTACTCCTACGAGCAGTACTTC
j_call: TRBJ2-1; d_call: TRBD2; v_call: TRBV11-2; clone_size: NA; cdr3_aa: CASSLEGLAGEQFF; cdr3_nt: TGTGCCAGCAGCTTAGAGGGACTAGCGGGTGAGCAGTTCTTC
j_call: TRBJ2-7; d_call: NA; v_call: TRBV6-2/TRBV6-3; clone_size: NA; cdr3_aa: CASSTSLADYEQYF; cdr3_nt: NA
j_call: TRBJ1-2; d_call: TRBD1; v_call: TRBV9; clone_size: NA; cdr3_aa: CASSAEGGRYYGYTF; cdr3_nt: TGTGCCAGCAGCGCAGAAGGGGGCAGGTATTATGGCTACACCTTC
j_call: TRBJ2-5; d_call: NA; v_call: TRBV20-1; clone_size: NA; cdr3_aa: CSDSAPNQETQYF; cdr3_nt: TGCAGTGATTCTGCCCCTAACCAAGAGACCCAGTACTTC
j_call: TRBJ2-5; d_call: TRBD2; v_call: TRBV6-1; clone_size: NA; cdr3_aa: CASHMGLAGQETQYF; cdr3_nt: TGTGCCAGCCACATGGGACTAGCGGGGCAAGAGACCCAGTACTTC
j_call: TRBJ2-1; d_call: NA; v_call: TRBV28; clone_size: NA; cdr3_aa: CASSSPGLDLSEQFF; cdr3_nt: TGTGCCAGCAGTAGCCCCGGGCTAGACCTGAGTGAGCAGTTCTTC
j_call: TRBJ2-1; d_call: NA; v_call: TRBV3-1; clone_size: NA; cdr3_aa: CASSQTISDNEQFF; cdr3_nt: TGTGCCAGCAGCCAGACTATTAGCGACAATGAGCAGTTCTTC
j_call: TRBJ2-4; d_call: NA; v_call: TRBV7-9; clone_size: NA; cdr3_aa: CASSDTADKNIQYF; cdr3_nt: TGTGCCAGCAGCGACACCGCCGACAAAAACATTCAGTACTTC